This T cell receptor beta chain comes out of a study of cytomegalovirus exposure and HLA in healthy donors. Across the whole study: A previous analysis identified 100 million or so unique TCR beta sequences derived from roughly 180 million T cells.

Study-wide findings and caveats: Beyond CMV serostatus, there was no information to go on about immune exposure. In vitro confirmation showed a few CMV-associated chains to be CMV antigen specific.

PCR employed 60 Vbeta and 13 Jbeta primers. TCRdb's table, derived via immunoSEQ multiplex PCR, lists solely in-frame clones and lacks some. Of about 140,000 clones listed, almost 85% were seen once; the top ten hold roughly 2.1%. Of note for this clone: The antigen is not known.

This sequence was found in a woman aged 40 to 50 in good health and CMV-seronegative. Sequenced input: PBMCs.

CDR3 bases: TGTGCCAGCAGCTACCTAGCGGGAGCCGACACCGGGGAGCTGTTTTTT. Translating it yields CASSYLAGADTGELFF. V is TRBV5-4 and J is TRBJ2-2; 10 nucleotides line up with TRBD2. The germline V gene has CDR1 SGHNT and CDR2 YYREEE (reference sequence). This CDR3 has 16 amino acids. V lost 3 bases to trimming and J lost 3 bases; unmatched junction nucleotides: 5. The complete variable domain, with remaining parts taken from reference TRBV5-4 and TRBJ2-2, reads ETGVTQSPTHLIKTRGQQVTLRCSSQSGHNTVSWYQQALGQGPQFIFQYYREEENGRGNFPPRFSGLQFPNYSSELNVNALELDDSALYLCASSYLAGADTGELFFGEGSRLTVL.